A single sample gave rise to the 26 T cell receptor beta chains below, sequenced in a study of blood T cell repertoires in COVID-19 (dated by TCRdb to 2020 to 2021). The library was produced with the immunoSEQ multiplex PCR assay. TCRdb retrieved this table from immuneACCESS and kept in-frame rearrangements only. Not all clones are present; in checked studies, unresolved V genes account for under half, and no reason is known for the remainder. The sample table lists a few hundred thousand clones, around 83% of them with a count of one. The biggest ten clones account for about 1.2% of the sample. Specimen: peripheral blood. The source is a woman in her fifties or sixties with acute or convalescent COVID-19.

This clone was seen more than once but under ten times. The sample holds other DNA sequences that translate to the same CDR3. The chain couples TRBV10-1 to TRBJ2-5; D uncertain. The V gene lost 0 bases and the J gene lost 4 bases, with 3 bases spanning the gap. Looked up from germline, CDR1 is WNHNN and CDR2 is SYGVQD (reference sequence). This CDR3 is built from 12 residues. This chain's CDR3 is CASSESRETQYF. DNA of the CDR3: TGCGCCAGCAGTGAGTCGAGAGAGACCCAGTACTTC.

The chain has TRBV10-3 and TRBJ2-1, with 10 bases aligning to TRBD2. This CDR3 region has 18 residues. CDR1 is ENHRY and CDR2 is SYGVKD in the germline V gene. After removal of 0 bases from V and 4 bases from J, the junction contained 9 bases not matched to a gene. CDR3 sequence reads: CAISESSLAGEAYNEQFF. In nucleotides, the CDR3 is TGTGCCATCAGTGAGTCTTCTCTAGCGGGAGAAGCTTACAATGAGCAGTTCTTC.

This chain joins TRBV11-2 and TRBJ2-1; D might be TRBD2 (5 bases). The CDR3 extends over 14 amino acids. Germline V gene data show CDR1 as SGHAT and CDR2 as FQNNGV. The ends were cut back, 2 bases at V and 4 bases at J, with 9 bases in the middle. CDR3 bases: TGTGCCAGCAGCTTAAGCCGGGAATACAATGAGCAGTTCTTC. Translation gives CASSLSREYNEQFF.

A few counts support this clone. J is TRBJ1-6 and V is TRBV7-2, with D unresolved. CDR3 size: 15 residues. Germline assignment: CDR1 SGHTA and CDR2 FQGNSA. The germline V and J ends were trimmed by 1 base and 9 bases, with 13 bases remaining between them. The CDR3, as DNA: TGTGCCAGCAGCTTAGATTCGGGGTGGAGTTCACCCCTCCACTTT. Translation: CASSLDSGWSSPLHF.

The V call is TRBV4-1, the J call TRBJ2-2; 10 bases line up with TRBD2. CDR3 length: 18 amino acids. Germline values: CDR1 MGHRA, CDR2 YSYEKL. With V trimmed by 4 bases and J by 2 bases, 10 bases remained unmatched. In nucleotides, the CDR3 is TGCGCCAGCAGCCGAGGGTCTAGCGGGGGTCCTAACACCGGGGAGCTGTTTTTT. This codes for CASSRGSSGGPNTGELFF.

A few counts support this clone. This chain links TRBV7-9 with TRBJ1-4, with unresolved D. The germline CDR1 and CDR2 sequences are SEHNR and FQNEAQ (reference sequence). The CDR3 has 14 residues. Trimming removed 4 bases at V and 7 bases at J, with 13 bases between. CDR3 nucleotide sequence: TGTGCCAGCAGCTCGACAAGTGAGGGTGAAAAACTGTTTTTT. It codes for CASSSTSEGEKLFF.

The chain couples TRBV19 to TRBJ2-6, with TRBD1 matching 8 bases. The trim removed 4 bases at V and 0 bases at J, leaving 5 bases unmatched. The CDR3 extends over 17 amino acids. Per germline, CDR1 LNHDA and CDR2 SQIVND (reference sequence). CDR3 bases: TGTGCCAGTAGTAATACAGGGGGTGCCTCTGGGGCCAACGTCCTGACTTTC. Translating gives CASSNTGGASGANVLTF.

The J gene is TRBJ1-1, the V gene TRBV13; D unresolved. The germline V gene has CDR1 PRHDT and CDR2 FYEKMQ (reference sequence). This CDR3 is 15 amino acids long. The V and J ends lost 1 base and 3 bases respectively, with 12 bases between them. The CDR3 reads CASSLAVRGHTEAFF. The CDR3 nucleotides read TGTGCCAGCAGCTTAGCCGTCCGAGGGCACACTGAAGCTTTCTTT. Variable domain in full (rest from reference TRBV13 and TRBJ1-1): AAGVIQSPRHLIKEKRETATLKCYPIPRHDTVYWYQQGPGQDPQFLISFYEKMQSDKGSIPDRFSAQQFSDYHSELNMSSLELGDSALYFCASSLAVRGHTEAFFGQGTRLTVV.

The chain uses TRBV5-1 and TRBJ2-1, with D possibly matching TRBD1 (5 bases). V was shortened by 6 bases and J by 0 bases, with 13 bases between the two germline ends. The CDR3 runs 15 residues. Germline V lookup: CDR1 SGHRS, CDR2 YFSETQ. The CDR3 region has the DNA TGCGCCAGCACCCTCATGCAGGGCTCCTACAATGAGCAGTTCTTC. Translating gives CASTLMQGSYNEQFF.

The rearrangement links TRBV19 to TRBJ1-2; 8 nucleotides match TRBD1. The germline V gene encodes CDR1 LNHDA and CDR2 SQIVND (reference sequence). This CDR3 has 16 amino acids. Trimming removed 4 bases from V and 4 bases from J; junction bases left unmatched: 11. DNA of the CDR3: TGTGCCAGTAGTAGAGCCCATCACAGGGGGACCTATGGCTACACCTTC. It translates to CASSRAHHRGTYGYTF.

The rearrangement links TRBV19 to TRBJ1-1; D perhaps matches TRBD1 (6 bases). V shed 5 bases and J shed 6 bases, with 10 bases lying between them. The CDR3 covers 12 residues. Germline values: CDR1 LNHDA, CDR2 SQIVND (reference sequence). This CDR3 is CASSAWGPEAFF. The CDR3 bases are TGTGCCAGTAGTGCCTGGGGGCCTGAAGCTTTCTTT.

The gene calls are TRBV7-7 and TRBJ2-3, with 7 bases aligning to TRBD2. With 3 bases clipped from V and 4 bases from J, the junction kept 22 bases outside the gene matches. Germline lookup yields CDR1 SSHAT and CDR2 FNYEAQ (reference sequence). The CDR3 is made up of 20 amino acids. In nucleotides, the CDR3 is TGTGCCAGCAGCTTTTCGGGCTGGGGAGTTAGGACTAGGTCCGCAGATACGCAGTATTTT. The encoded protein is CASSFSGWGVRTRSADTQYF.

The chain couples TRBV5-4 to TRBJ2-5; a weak D match, TRBD2 (5 bases). The V gene lost 4 bases and the J gene lost 5 bases, with 12 bases spanning the gap. Germline V gene lookup returns CDR1 SGHNT and CDR2 YYREEE (reference sequence). The CDR3 contains 13 residues. CDR3 sequence reads: CASSLGGTETQYF. CDR3 nucleotide sequence: TGTGCCAGCAGCCTCGGAGGTACCGAGACCCAGTACTTC.

V is TRBV7-9 and J is TRBJ1-1; 7 bases are shared with TRBD1. This CDR3 contains 12 residues. The V gene end was trimmed by 5 bases and the J gene end by 11 bases; junction bases not matched to a gene: 8. Germline-derived CDR1 and CDR2 are SEHNR and FQNEAQ (reference sequence). CDR3 bases: TGTGCCAGCAGCGGGGGACAGCGTGATGCTTTCTTT. It encodes CASSGGQRDAFF.

This chain connects TRBV10-2 to TRBJ1-1; D call uncertain. V was clipped by 4 bases and J by 5 bases, with 5 bases between them. Germline CDR1 reads WSHSY; CDR2 reads SAAADI. This CDR3 region has 11 residues. The DNA of the CDR3 is TGCGCCAGCAGTGGTCGGACTGAAGCTTTCTTT. Amino acid sequence: CASSGRTEAFF.

This chain joins TRBV10-2 and TRBJ2-7, with 11 positions matching TRBD2. The CDR3 runs to 17 residues. Losses at the gene ends were 4 bases for V and 1 base for J; bases not matched to a gene: 9. Germline lookup yields CDR1 WSHSY and CDR2 SAAADI. The DNA for the CDR3 is TGCGCCAGCAGTGGCCACATTACTAGCGGGAGTTCCTACGAGCAGTACTTC. It encodes CASSGHITSGSSYEQYF.

J is TRBJ1-2 and V is TRBV2; D is undetermined. The CDR3 covers 13 residues. V gave up 0 bases and J gave up 4 bases, with 6 bases separating them. Germline V gene data show CDR1 as SNHLY and CDR2 as FYNNEI. DNA of the CDR3: TGTGCCAGCAGTGAAGCCGGGATCTATGGCTACACCTTC. Encoded protein: CASSEAGIYGYTF.

The chain carries TRBV23-1 and TRBJ1-5; no firm D call. TRBV23-1 is an ORF; its function is uncertain. V shed 4 bases and J shed 6 bases, with 10 bases lying between them. The CDR3 is made up of 13 amino acids. This chain's CDR3 is CASSPLSPQPQHF. CDR3 sequence (DNA): TGCGCCAGCAGTCCCCTTAGCCCTCAGCCCCAGCATTTT.

The V gene is TRBV5-3, the J gene TRBJ2-1; TRBD2 agrees at 13 bases. TRBV5-3 is assigned to the ORF class and has an uncertain function. Trimming removed 4 bases from V and 6 bases from J; junction bases left unmatched: 13. The CDR3 consists of 18 residues. CDR3 amino acids: CARSGGTSGEMGANEQFF. In nucleotides, the CDR3 is TGTGCCAGAAGCGGCGGGACTAGCGGGGAGATGGGAGCCAATGAGCAGTTCTTC.

V and J are TRBV3-1 (or the pseudogene TRBV3-2) and TRBJ1-4; 7 nucleotides match TRBD1. CDR3 size: 14 residues. V gave up 4 bases and J gave up 7 bases; unmatched junction bases: 6. Germline V gene data show CDR1 as LGHDT and CDR2 as YNNKEL (reference sequence). This CDR3 reads CASSRARGPEKLFF. The CDR3 coding sequence is TGTGCCAGCAGCCGGGCTAGGGGGCCTGAAAAACTGTTTTTT.

The gene calls are TRBV5-1 and TRBJ2-7; 10 bases are shared with TRBD1. Germline CDR1 SGHRS, CDR2 YFSETQ. V shed 3 bases and J 7 bases; nucleotides not matched to a gene: 10. This CDR3 is 15 amino acids long. The CDR3 region is CASSSQGQGSMEQYF. The CDR3 region has the DNA TGCGCCAGCAGCTCTCAGGGACAGGGGTCGATGGAGCAGTACTTC.

This chain joins TRBV7-2 and TRBJ1-5; 10 bases map to TRBD1. J was trimmed by 0 bases and V by 1 base; bases with no gene match: 6. Per the germline V gene, CDR1 is SGHTA and CDR2 is FQGNSA. The CDR3 runs to 18 residues. The CDR3, as DNA: TGTGCCAGCAGCTTAGGAGGGACAGGGGCTTATAGCAATCAGCCCCAGCATTTT. Its protein is CASSLGGTGAYSNQPQHF.

The chain carries TRBV5-4 and TRBJ1-6; D may be TRBD1 (5 bases). The length of the CDR3 is 14 residues. CDR1 and CDR2 from the germline V gene are SGHNT and YYREEE (reference sequence). The V end lost 4 bases, the J end lost 4 bases, and 9 bases lay between the germline ends. The CDR3 DNA is TGTGCCAGCAGCACTGACAGTTATAATTCACCCCTCCACTTT. It codes for CASSTDSYNSPLHF.

The chain employs TRBV6-2 or TRBV6-3 and TRBJ1-2; 7 bases map to TRBD1. The CDR3 loop spans 15 amino acids. The junction had 11 bases not matched to a gene; V was cut back by 4 bases and J by 6 bases. Germline V lookup: CDR1 MNHEY, CDR2 SVGEGT. The DNA for the CDR3 is TGTGCCAGCAGTTTACCGACAGGGCTAAGCCATGGCTACACCTTC. The encoded protein is CASSLPTGLSHGYTF.

The V gene is TRBV5-8, the J gene TRBJ2-7, with TRBD2 matching over 7 bases. Trimming cost V 1 base and J 1 base; bases outside gene matches: 8. The germline V gene encodes CDR1 SGHTS and CDR2 YDEGEE. The CDR3 runs 16 residues. The chain's CDR3 is CASSLQITSDSYEQYF. DNA of the CDR3: TGTGCCAGCAGCTTGCAAATAACTAGCGATTCCTACGAGCAGTACTTC.

The chain carries TRBV5-5 and TRBJ1-1; D uncertain. V lost 2 bases and J 4 bases, leaving 6 bases between the germline ends. The CDR3 contains 12 residues. Germline-derived CDR1 and CDR2 are SGHKS and YYEKEE (reference sequence). DNA for the CDR3: TGTGCCAGCAGCTTTATCTTCACTGAAGCTTTCTTT. It encodes CASSFIFTEAFF. Supplemented by reference TRBV5-5 and TRBJ1-1, the full variable domain reads DAGVTQSPTHLIKTRGQQVTLRCSPISGHKSVSWYQQVLGQGPQFIFQYYEKEERGRGNFPDRFSARQFPNYSSELNVNALLLGDSALYLCASSFIFTEAFFGQGTRLTVV.